The entry below describes one T cell receptor (beta chain). The data were taken from a study of shared clonotypes between healthy human individuals. Assay: immunoSEQ multiplex PCR; the TCRdb copy retains only in-frame clones and omits some. The table lists hundreds of thousands of clones, 55% to 85% of them singletons. Trimming pared 3 bases from V and 7 bases from J, leaving 12 bases between. Per germline, CDR1 MGHRA and CDR2 YSYEKL. The CDR3 is 14 residues long. This receptor was taken from a woman aged 25 to 39 in good health. The chain joins TRBV4-1 to TRBJ1-4; D not resolved. Sequencing was done on a sample of memory CD4+ T cells sorted from blood. The subset denotes: CD45RA-negative fraction. The CDR3 bases are TGCGCCAGCAGCCAGACCGGGCCGCGTGAAAAACTGTTTTTT. Its protein is CASSQTGPREKLFF.